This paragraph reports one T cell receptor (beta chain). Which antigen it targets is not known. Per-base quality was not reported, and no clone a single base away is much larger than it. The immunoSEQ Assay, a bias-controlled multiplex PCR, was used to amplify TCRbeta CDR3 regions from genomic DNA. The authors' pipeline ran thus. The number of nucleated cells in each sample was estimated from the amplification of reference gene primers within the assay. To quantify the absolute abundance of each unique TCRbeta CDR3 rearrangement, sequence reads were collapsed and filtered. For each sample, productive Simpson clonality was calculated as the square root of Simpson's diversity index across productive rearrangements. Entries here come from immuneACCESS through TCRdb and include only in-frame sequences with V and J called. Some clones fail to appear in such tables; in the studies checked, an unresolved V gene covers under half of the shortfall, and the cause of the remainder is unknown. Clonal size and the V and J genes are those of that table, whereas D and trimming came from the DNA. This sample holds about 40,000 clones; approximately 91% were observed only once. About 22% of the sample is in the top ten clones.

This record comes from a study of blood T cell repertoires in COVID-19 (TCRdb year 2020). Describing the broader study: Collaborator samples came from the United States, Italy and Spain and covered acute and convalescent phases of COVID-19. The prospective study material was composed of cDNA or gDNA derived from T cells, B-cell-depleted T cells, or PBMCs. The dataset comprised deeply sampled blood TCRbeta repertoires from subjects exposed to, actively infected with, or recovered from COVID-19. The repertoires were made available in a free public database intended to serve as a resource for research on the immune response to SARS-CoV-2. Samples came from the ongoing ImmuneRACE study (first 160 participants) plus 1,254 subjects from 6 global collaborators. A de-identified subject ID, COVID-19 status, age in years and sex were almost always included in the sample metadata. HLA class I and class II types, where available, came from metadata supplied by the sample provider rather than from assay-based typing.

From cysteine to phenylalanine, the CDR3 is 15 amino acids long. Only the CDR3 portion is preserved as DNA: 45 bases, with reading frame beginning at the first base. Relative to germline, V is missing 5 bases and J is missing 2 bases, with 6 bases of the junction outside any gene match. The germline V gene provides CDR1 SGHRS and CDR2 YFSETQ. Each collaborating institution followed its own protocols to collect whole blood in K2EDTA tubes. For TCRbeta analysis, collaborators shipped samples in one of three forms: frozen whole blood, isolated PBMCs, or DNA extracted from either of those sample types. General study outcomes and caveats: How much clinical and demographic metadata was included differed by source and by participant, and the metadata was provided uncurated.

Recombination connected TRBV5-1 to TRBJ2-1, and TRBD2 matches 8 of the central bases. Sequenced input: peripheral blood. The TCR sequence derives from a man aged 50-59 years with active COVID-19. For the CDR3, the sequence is CASRYEGLAYNEQFF. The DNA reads TGCGCCAGCAGATACGAGGGACTAGCCTACAATGAGCAGTTCTTC.